This record concerns one T cell receptor beta chain sequence. This clonotype was counted a few times. Its cognate antigen has yet to be identified. Base-call qualities are not available, and no considerably larger clone is one nucleotide away. Receptors were amplified or captured by 5' RACE. Instrument on record: Illumina HiSeq 2500. A second about 7 to 11 cycle PCR used a sample-barcoded 5' primer and a J-beta primer mix. A template-switch 5' adaptor carrying 12 random nucleotides introduced a unique molecular identifier onto each TCR beta cDNA molecule. At least 2.5 million CDR3-containing paired-end reads were obtained from each sample. First-strand cDNA was synthesized from all RNA with the Mint cDNA synthesis kit, primed by a TRBC-specific oligonucleotide. Following uracil-DNA glycosylase treatment, a first 18-cycle PCR with universal primers M1SS and BC2_uni_R was performed on all cDNA. As for the original processing: Each sample was normalized by randomly selecting 1 million high-quality reads, each carrying a distinct molecular identifier. Instead of being binned into consensus sequences, reads that shared molecular identifiers were thrown out. CDR3 identification, clonotype clustering and error correction used MiTCR with a Q25 quality threshold and the strictest error-elimination algorithm. A nonparametric unseen species model with Euler transformation was used to estimate lower-bound total TCR beta diversity. TCRdb reanalyzed the raw reads on its own, using fastp at Q25 for trimming and MiXCR for clone calling, and kept in-frame beta chains. Rows matching on CDR3 protein sequence are summarized as one entry with the most common DNA and genes. In this record, the V and J calls reflect TCRdb's handling and not the investigators' own analysis. This sample comprises about 1,400,000 distinct CDR3 sequences, approximately 63% of them detected only once. The top ten constitute 6.5% to 8.5% of the sample.

Counted from cysteine to phenylalanine, this CDR3 has 14 amino acids. Just CDR3 DNA is preserved here, 42 bases in frame from base 1. V is cut by 3 bases and J by 0 bases, and the space between the germline ends is 6 bases. Per the germline V gene (reference sequence), MNHEY is the CDR1 and SMNVEV is the CDR2. The data derive from a study of blood T cells in healthy people across ages (dated by TCRdb to the mid-2010s). With regard to the full study: In model experiments, template switching captured roughly one uniquely barcoded TCR beta cDNA molecule for every two T cells. Using the same blood draw, the study looked at two additional independent replicas of 1 million unique cDNA reads for two donors, one aged 18 to 30 and the other aged 80 or older. To avoid experimental bias, donors of different ages were spread randomly across the sequencing lanes. Age-related changes in TCR beta repertoire diversity were measured in the study by deep sequencing normalized with unique cDNA molecular identifiers. The donors were split into four age groups: young (average about 15 years), middle-aged (39), aged (more than 55) and long-lived (roughly 86). Overall results and qualifications from the work: Estimates of total diversity from one million sequenced T cells were regarded as lower bounds and underestimates. Observed TCR beta diversity per million T cells fell roughly linearly with age, and a significant reduction was already apparent by age around 40. The percentage of naive T cells measured by flow cytometry correlated strongly with observed TCR beta diversity. The CMV infection status of donors was not known, potentially confounding age-related changes in expanded clonotypes. Because profiling used bulk unsorted PBMCs, naive and antigen-experienced compartments could not be compared conclusively. Compared with the aged group, the long-lived group had more naive CD4+ T cells, fewer expanded clones and increased TCR diversity, suggesting age selection.

Systemically healthy Caucasian individuals from Russia, 39 in total and aged roughly 6 to 100 years, were included as donors. Around 10 milliliters of peripheral blood were collected from each donor into EDTA-treated Vacutainer tubes. Ficoll-Paque density-gradient centrifugation was used to isolate PBMCs, with at least 6.5 million per sample. Total RNA was extracted from PBMCs with Trizol reagent, with at least 5 micrograms obtained per sample. Naive CD45RAhigh/CD27high T cell percentages were measured by flow cytometry on a PBMC aliquot from every donor. The sequence was collected from a young man in good health. Recombination connected TRBV27 to TRBJ1-5; the D gene identity is not certain. The specimen sequenced was blood. The sequenced DNA: TGTGCCAGCAGTTTGCAGGCTAGCAATCAGCCCCAGCATTTT. It specifies CASSLQASNQPQHF.